These 10 T cell receptor beta chains originate from one sample sequenced in a study of blood T cell repertoires in COVID-19. Profiling relied on immunoSEQ multiplex PCR, and the TCRdb table lists in-frame clones only, not all of them. The sample consists of 65,000 to 85,000 clones, 80% to 90% of them appearing once. The sequenced sample was peripheral blood. These TCRs come from a woman aged 18-29 years with acute or convalescent COVID-19.

This chain connects TRBV11-2 to TRBJ1-6; 9 bases agree with TRBD1. Germline CDR1 and CDR2: SGHAT and FQNNGV. After removal of 5 bases from V and 5 bases from J, the junction contained 7 bases not matched to a gene. The CDR3 extends over 16 amino acids. CDR3 in DNA: TGTGCCAGCAGCGCGGGGACAGGGTCGAATAATTCACCCCTCCACTTT. Residues: CASSAGTGSNNSPLHF.

In this sample, this clone turned up once. This chain connects TRBV4-2 to TRBJ1-2; D is perhaps TRBD1 (6 bases). V was trimmed by 3 bases and J by 4 bases, leaving 12 bases between them. CDR1 is LGHNA and CDR2 is YNFKEQ in the germline V gene. This CDR3 comprises 14 residues. CDR3: CASSHPRQAYGYTF. CDR3 coding DNA: TGTGCCAGCAGCCATCCTCGACAGGCCTATGGCTACACCTTC.

This chain connects TRBV3-1 (or the pseudogene TRBV3-2) to TRBJ1-4, with D possibly being TRBD1 (6 bases). This CDR3 is 18 amino acids long. Germline CDR1 LGHDT, CDR2 YNNKEL (reference sequence). Trimming pared 4 bases from V and 5 bases from J, leaving 23 bases between. CDR3 in DNA: TGTGCCAGCAGCCTCCTCCCAAGGGGAGGGACACTCAATGAAAAACTGTTTTTT. Residues: CASSLLPRGGTLNEKLFF.

The CDR3 bases are TGTGCCAGTAGTGGCAGGGAAGGGGAAACTGAAGCTTTCTTT. Translated: CASSGREGETEAFF. The V gene is TRBV19, the J gene TRBJ1-1, with a possible D match to TRBD1 (5 bases). The CDR3 extends over 14 amino acids. Trimming left V 5 bases short and J 5 bases short, with 15 bases between. Germline V CDR1 and CDR2: LNHDA, SQIVND (reference sequence).

V and J are TRBV6-5 and TRBJ1-5; no firm D call. V dropped 11 bases and J dropped 7 bases, with 12 bases sitting between them. CDR3 length: 11 residues. Per germline, CDR1 MNHEY and CDR2 SVGAGI. The CDR3 nucleotides are TGTGCCCTGGCGGGCTGGCAGCCCCAGCATTTT. Protein product: CALAGWQPQHF.

The chain is built from TRBV7-2 and TRBJ2-7, with D possibly being TRBD1 (7 bases). Germline V gene data show CDR1 as SGHTA and CDR2 as FQGNSA. This CDR3 contains 15 residues. Trimming took off 5 bases at V and 3 bases at J, with 17 bases between the two ends. The CDR3: CASSQDREVFYEQYF. The DNA of the CDR3 is TGTGCCAGCAGCCAAGACAGGGAGGTTTTCTACGAGCAGTACTTC.

This rearrangement joins TRBV7-8 to TRBJ2-7; TRBD2 aligns across 9 bases. V was pared by 5 bases and J by 7 bases, with 15 bases of the junction left unmatched. This CDR3 region has 16 residues. The germline CDR1 and CDR2 sequences are SGHVS and FQNEAQ. CDR3 residues: CASSLGTGGRGGEQYF. The DNA of the CDR3 is TGTGCCAGCAGCCTCGGGACTGGCGGGAGGGGCGGGGAGCAGTACTTC.

The chain has TRBV15 and TRBJ2-7; maybe TRBD2 (5 bases). CDR3 length equals 13 residues. The V gene's germline CDR1 is LNHNV and CDR2 YYDKDF (reference sequence). Trimming took off 5 bases at V and 6 bases at J, with 14 bases between the two ends. CDR3 amino acids: CATSLSRAVEQYF. In DNA form, the CDR3 reads TGTGCCACCAGCCTTTCCCGAGCGGTCGAGCAGTACTTC. Filled out from reference TRBV15 and TRBJ2-7, the complete variable domain reads DAMVIQNPRYQVTQFGKPVTLSCSQTLNHNVMYWYQQKSSQAPKLLFHYYDKDFNNEADTPDNFQSRRPNTSFCFLDIRSPGLGDTAMYLCATSLSRAVEQYFGPGTRLTVT.

V is TRBV2 and J is TRBJ2-7; 9 nucleotides agree with TRBD1. With V trimmed by 6 bases and J by 3 bases, 6 bases remained unmatched. CDR1 and CDR2 from the germline V gene are SNHLY and FYNNEI. CDR3 length equals 14 residues. As DNA, the CDR3 is TGTGCCAGCAGCTACGGGACAGGGCTCTACGAGCAGTACTTC. Amino acid sequence: CASSYGTGLYEQYF. Using reference TRBV2 and TRBJ2-7 for the parts outside the CDR3, the full variable domain is EPEVTQTPSHQVTQMGQEVILRCVPISNHLYFYWYRQILGQKVEFLVSFYNNEISEKSEIFDDQFSVERPDGSNFTLKIRSTKLEDSAMYFCASSYGTGLYEQYFGPGTRLTVT.

V usage is TRBV19 and J usage is TRBJ1-1, with 9 nucleotides matching TRBD1. The length of the CDR3 is 17 residues. V shed 4 bases and J 0 bases; nucleotides not matched to a gene: 9. Germline CDR1 reads LNHDA; CDR2 reads SQIVND (reference sequence). CDR3 region: CASSTTDRGWMNTEAFF. CDR3 nucleotides: TGTGCCAGTAGTACCACCGACAGGGGGTGGATGAACACTGAAGCTTTCTTT.